The present entry profiles one T cell receptor (beta chain) with its context. The length of the CDR3 is 14 residues. The V end was cut by 5 bases, the J end by 13 bases, with 20 bases between. The germline V gene encodes CDR1 SGHTA and CDR2 FQGNSA. This sample is part of a study of blood T cell repertoires in COVID-19. Produced via immunoSEQ multiplex PCR; TCRdb's table is partial and in-frame only. The sample shows about 310,000 clones, over 75% of them seen only once. The material sequenced was PBMCs or T cells enriched from blood (not recorded which). The source of this sequence is a man aged 30 to 45 who had recovered from COVID-19. The chain combines TRBV7-2 with TRBJ1-4, with D perhaps matching TRBD1 (5 bases). The CDR3 reads CASSLPEDNWGLFF. The CDR3 DNA sequence: TGTGCCAGCAGCCTCCCTGAGGACAACTGGGGACTGTTTTTT.